This T cell receptor (beta chain) was recovered during a study of Ad26.COV2.S vaccination and SARS-CoV-2 variants. TCRdb's copy holds only in-frame clones and misses some; the assay was immunoSEQ multiplex PCR. The sample carries roughly 420,000 clones, 85% to 90% recorded once. Broader study findings: Responses of T cells in total may have been underestimated by the TCR breadth and depth analyses.

About this clone itself: Its antigen is still unknown.

Specified treatment: roughly 19 received Ad26.COV2.S at low or high dose, single or two shots; a few received placebo; per-sample allocation not given. Samples came from day 63 after the first vaccine or placebo injection. The length of the CDR3 is 13 residues. The V gene's germline CDR1 is MGHDK and CDR2 SYGVNS. The J segment lost 6 bases and the V segment lost 6 bases, leaving 4 bases of the junction unmatched. Sequences were derived from peripheral blood, sampled in a trial of Ad26.COV2.S vaccine versus placebo. The chain employs TRBV25-1 and TRBJ1-2; 10 nucleotides line up with TRBD1. This receptor was taken from a person aged 18-60 years who received the Ad26.COV2.S COVID-19 vaccine or a placebo. CDR3 amino acids: CASSRQGANGYTF. CDR3 nucleotides: TGTGCCAGCAGCCGACAGGGGGCGAATGGCTACACCTTC.